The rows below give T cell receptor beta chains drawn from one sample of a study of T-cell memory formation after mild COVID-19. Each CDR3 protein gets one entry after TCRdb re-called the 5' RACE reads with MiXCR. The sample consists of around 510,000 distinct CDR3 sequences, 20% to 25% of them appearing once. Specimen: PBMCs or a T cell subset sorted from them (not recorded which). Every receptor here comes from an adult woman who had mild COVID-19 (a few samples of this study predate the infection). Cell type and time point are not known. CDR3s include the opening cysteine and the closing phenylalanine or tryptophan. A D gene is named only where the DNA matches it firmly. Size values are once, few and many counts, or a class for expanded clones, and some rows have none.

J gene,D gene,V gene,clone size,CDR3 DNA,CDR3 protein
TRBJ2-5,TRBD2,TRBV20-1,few,TGCAGTGCCGCCCCCCTGCGGGGGGCTAATCAAGAGACCCAGTACTTC,CSAAPLRGANQETQYF
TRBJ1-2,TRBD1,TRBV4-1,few,TGCGCCAGCAGGGGACCGGGACAGGGGGCTAACTATGGCTACACCTTC,CASRGPGQGANYGYTF
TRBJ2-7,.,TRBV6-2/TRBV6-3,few,TGTGCCAGCAGCCCCCAGTCGGACGGGTTCTCCTACGAGCAGTACTTC,CASSPQSDGFSYEQYF
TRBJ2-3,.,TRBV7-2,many,TGTGCCAGCAGCTTAGGCAGGATCACAGATACGCAGTATTTT,CASSLGRITDTQYF
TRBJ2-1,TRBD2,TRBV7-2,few,TGTGCCAGCAGCTCTGAGGGACTAGCGGGATACTCCTACAATGAGCAGTTCTTC,CASSSEGLAGYSYNEQFF
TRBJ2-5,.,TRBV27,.,TGTGCCAGCAGTTTACAGGGGGGAAGACAAGAGACCCAGTACTTC,CASSLQGGRQETQYF
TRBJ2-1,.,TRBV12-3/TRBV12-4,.,TGTGCCAGCAGTTTGTCAAGTGTAGGCTCCTACAATGAGCAGTTCTTC,CASSLSSVGSYNEQFF
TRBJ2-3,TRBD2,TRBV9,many,TGTGCCAGCAGCGTGGAAGCGGGGCGCACAGATACGCAGTATTTT,CASSVEAGRTDTQYF
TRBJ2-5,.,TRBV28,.,TGTGCCAGCAGTGAAACGGGAGAGACCCAGTACTTC,CASSETGETQYF
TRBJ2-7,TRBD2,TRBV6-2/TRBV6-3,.,TGTGCCGGCAGTTACTCCCCTAGCGGACGTTCCTACGAGCAGTACTTC,CAGSYSPSGRSYEQYF
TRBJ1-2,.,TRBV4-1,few,TGCGCCAGCAGCCAACTTGGACAGATTTTAGGTGGCTACACCTTC,CASSQLGQILGGYTF
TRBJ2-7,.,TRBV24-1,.,TGTGCCACCAGCCGGCAGGGGGGCTACGAGCAGTACTTC,CATSRQGGYEQYF
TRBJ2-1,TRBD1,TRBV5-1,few,TGCGCCAGCACCCATTACCCACAGGGGTCCGCGGCCTCACCCTCCTACAATGAGCAGTTCTTC,CASTHYPQGSAASPSYNEQFF
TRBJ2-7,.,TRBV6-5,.,TGTGCCAGCCGCCCCGTCAGGGGCCACGAGCAGTACTTC,CASRPVRGHEQYF
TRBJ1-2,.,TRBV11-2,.,TGTGCCAGCAGCTTAGAACCGGGGGCGGAAGGGTATGGCTACACCTTC,CASSLEPGAEGYGYTF
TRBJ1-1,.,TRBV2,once,TGTGCCAGCAGTGAAATGGGGGTCAAGGACACTGAAGCTTTCTTT,CASSEMGVKDTEAFF
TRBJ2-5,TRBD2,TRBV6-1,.,TGTGCCAGCAGTTCGGGGGGGCTCGGGGAGACCCAGTACTTC,CASSSGGLGETQYF
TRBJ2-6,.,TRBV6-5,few,TGTGCCAGCACCAAGGACGGGCTCTTTAGCTCTGGGGCCAACGTCCTGACTTTC,CASTKDGLFSSGANVLTF
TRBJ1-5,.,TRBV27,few,TGTGCCAGCAGTTTGCGCCCATATAGCAATCAGCCCCAGCATTTT,CASSLRPYSNQPQHF
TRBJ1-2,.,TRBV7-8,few,TGTGCCAGCAGCCAATATGACAGCCCTAACTATGGCTACACCTTC,CASSQYDSPNYGYTF
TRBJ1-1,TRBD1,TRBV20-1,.,TGCAGTGCGGTTCGAGGGGGCCGGAACACTGAAGCTTTCTTT,CSAVRGGRNTEAFF
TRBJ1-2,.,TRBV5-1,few,TGCGCCAGCAGCTTAGGGGAGCGATACTATGGCTACACCTTC,CASSLGERYYGYTF
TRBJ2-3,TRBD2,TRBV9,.,TGTGCCAGCGGAGCGGGGAAGGGGTACACAGATACGCAGTATTTT,CASGAGKGYTDTQYF
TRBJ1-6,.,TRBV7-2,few,TGTGCCAGCAGCGATAGGATGAGCTCCTATAATTCACCCCTCCACTTT,CASSDRMSSYNSPLHF